This T cell receptor beta chain stems from a study of shared clonotypes between healthy human individuals. For this clone: Its antigen remains unidentified.

Naive CD8 cells comprised CD45RO-negative, CCR7-positively selected cells, excluding terminally differentiated effector memory CD45RA+ cells. Healthy HIV-negative adults without recent acute infections or vaccinations served as donors. Profiled with immunoSEQ multiplex PCR; TCRdb holds only in-frame clones, not every one. Counted here are millions of clones, approximately 94% occurring once; the ten biggest clones make up roughly 1.1%. With 5 bases clipped from V and 0 bases from J, the junction kept 10 bases outside the gene matches. The CDR3 has 17 residues. CDR1 is LNHNV and CDR2 is YYDKDF in the germline V gene (reference sequence). Whole-study findings and limits: Even with large depth, rarefaction showed that sorted-subset sequencing was incomplete.

Sequencing was performed on naive CD8+ T cells sorted from blood. This TCR derives from a man aged 18 to 35 in good health. V gene TRBV15 combines with J gene TRBJ1-1; 9 nucleotides align to TRBD1. The CDR3 sequence: CATSGWDREGVNTEAFF. CDR3 in DNA: TGTGCCACCAGCGGATGGGACAGGGAGGGGGTGAACACTGAAGCTTTCTTT.